The subject of this entry is one TCR beta chain. This entry is derived from a study of blood T cell repertoires in COVID-19. Overall study: PBMCs, B-cell-depleted T cells, or T cells were the source of the cDNA or gDNA that made up the material.

While infection was still active, Seattle patients were enrolled and then followed longitudinally. The CDR3 is 13 residues long. V was pared by 6 bases and J by 5 bases, with 6 bases of the junction left unmatched. The germline CDR1 and CDR2 sequences are KGHSH and LQKENI. Data came from immunoSEQ multiplex PCR; TCRdb stores just in-frame clones and leaves some out. The table shows nearly 250,000 clones, with roughly 82% occurring only once. Material for sequencing was peripheral blood. This TCR was recovered from a woman of 80 years or more with COVID-19, enrolled during active disease. The chain joins TRBV18 to TRBJ1-1; 7 nucleotides match TRBD1. CDR3 region: CASSPSGGTEAFF. CDR3 bases: TGTGCCAGCTCTCCATCAGGGGGAACTGAAGCTTTCTTT.